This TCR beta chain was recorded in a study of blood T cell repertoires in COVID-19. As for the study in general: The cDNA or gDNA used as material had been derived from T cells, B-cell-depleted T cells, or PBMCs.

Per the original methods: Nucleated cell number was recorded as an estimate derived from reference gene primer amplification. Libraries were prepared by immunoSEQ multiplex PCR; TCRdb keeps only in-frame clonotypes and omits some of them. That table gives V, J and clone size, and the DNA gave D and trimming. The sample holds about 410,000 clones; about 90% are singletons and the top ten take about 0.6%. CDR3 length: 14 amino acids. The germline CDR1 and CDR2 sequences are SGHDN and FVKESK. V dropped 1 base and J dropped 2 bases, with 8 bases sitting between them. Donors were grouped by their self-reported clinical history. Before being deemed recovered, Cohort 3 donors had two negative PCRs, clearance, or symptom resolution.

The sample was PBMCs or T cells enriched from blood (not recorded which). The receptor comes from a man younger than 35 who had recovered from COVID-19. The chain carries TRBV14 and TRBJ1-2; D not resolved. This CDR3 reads CASSQVGRNYGYTF. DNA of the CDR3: TGTGCCAGCAGCCAAGTGGGCCGGAACTATGGCTACACCTTC.